One sample yielded the 17 T cell receptor beta chains listed below, sequenced in a study of T cells after yellow fever vaccination. TCRdb ran MiXCR on the 5' RACE reads and lists one entry per CDR3 protein. The top ten hold less than 15% of the sample, which has tens of thousands of distinct CDR3 sequences, roughly 10% seen once. Material: PBMCs, either bulk or a sorted T-cell subset (CD4+, CD8+, memory, or dextramer-sorted; not recorded which), obtained around 16 days after the first yellow fever vaccination. The receptor set was obtained from a man younger than 35 who received the YFV17D yellow fever vaccine.

In this sample, this clonotype turned up many times. The chain links TRBV25-1 to TRBJ2-3; tentative D call: TRBD1 (6 bases). In germline, CDR1 is MGHDK, CDR2 SYGVNS. The CDR3 extends over 14 amino acids. V was cut by 3 bases and J by 2 bases, with 9 bases left in between. In nucleotides, the CDR3 is TGTGCCAGCAGTGACAGGGGTCCCACAGATACGCAGTATTTT. Translated, it gives CASSDRGPTDTQYF.

This clonotype came up many times. The chain combines TRBV6-2 or TRBV6-3 with TRBJ2-3; D perhaps matches TRBD1 (5 bases). V was cut by 2 bases and J by 9 bases, with 9 bases left in between. CDR1 MNHEY and CDR2 SVGEGT come from the germline V gene. The CDR3 spans 12 residues. CDR3 sequence (DNA): TGTGCCAGCAGTTACAGGGGTCCAACGCAGTATTTT. It yields the protein CASSYRGPTQYF.

Comment on this clonotype: This may be a read error: a much more frequent sequence differs by one nucleotide. The chain couples TRBV7-2 to TRBJ1-1; D not certain. V lost 2 bases and J 6 bases, leaving 10 bases between the germline ends. The CDR3 sequence is 13 residues long. Germline V gene lookup returns CDR1 SGHTA and CDR2 FQGNSA. CDR3 sequence: CASSLSEGSEAFF. In DNA, the CDR3 is TGTGCCAGCAGCTTATCGGAAGGTTCTGAAGCTTTCTTT.

This clonotype was observed at least ten times. This CDR3 is CASSQDRGDSYEQYF. The CDR3 DNA reads TGTGCCAGCAGCCAAGATCGCGGGGACTCCTACGAGCAGTACTTC. The V gene is TRBV3-1, the J gene TRBJ2-7; D possibly corresponds to TRBD2 (6 bases). The CDR3 runs 15 residues. The germline V gene has CDR1 LGHDT and CDR2 YNNKEL (reference sequence). Trimming stripped 0 bases from V and 0 bases from J, with 9 bases between.

This clonotype showed up many times. This chain uses TRBV20-1 with TRBJ2-1; perhaps TRBD2 as D (6 bases). V was trimmed by 6 bases and J by 7 bases, leaving 19 bases between them. The CDR3 contains 14 residues. Germline lookup yields CDR1 DFQATT and CDR2 SNEGSKA (reference sequence). CDR3 amino acids: CSASKSQEGNEQFF. DNA for the CDR3: TGCAGTGCCTCCAAATCACAGGAGGGGAATGAGCAGTTCTTC.

Regarding this clonotype: This could be a read error, since a much larger clone is one nucleotide away. The J gene is TRBJ2-5, the V gene TRBV5-1; the match to TRBD2 covers 13 bases. Germline CDR1 SGHRS, CDR2 YFSETQ. The trim removed 5 bases at V and 5 bases at J, leaving 9 bases unmatched. The CDR3 has 16 amino acids. The CDR3 spells CASRTSGGSQWETQYF. CDR3 DNA sequence: TGCGCCAGCAGGACTAGCGGGGGGTCACAGTGGGAGACCCAGTACTTC.

In its sample, this clonotype was seen many times. The rearrangement links TRBV18 to TRBJ2-5; D is undetermined. The V end was cut by 2 bases, the J end by 2 bases, with 12 bases between. CDR3 length: 15 amino acids. Germline V gene sequence: CDR1 KGHSH, CDR2 LQKENI. CDR3: CASSPSYGGQETQYF. The CDR3 DNA is TGTGCCAGCTCACCATCCTACGGCGGACAAGAGACCCAGTACTTC.

The table lists this clonotype with many counts. The V and J genes are TRBV29-1 and TRBJ2-5; D gene unclear. This CDR3 comprises 11 residues. Germline loops: CDR1 SQVTM, CDR2 ANQGSEA. Deletions cut 5 bases from V and 1 base from J, with 5 bases between. CDR3 nucleotide sequence: TGCAGCGTTTGGATCCAAGAGACCCAGTACTTC. This codes for CSVWIQETQYF.

At least ten counts were recorded for this clonotype. V gene TRBV6-4 combines with J gene TRBJ2-1, with D tentatively TRBD2 (5 bases). CDR1 is MRHNA and CDR2 is SNTAGT in the germline V gene. V dropped 10 bases and J dropped 4 bases, with 11 bases sitting between them. This CDR3 is 12 amino acids long. CDR3 nucleotide sequence: TGTGCCAACGGGAACTCTTACAATGAGCAGTTCTTC. Translation gives CANGNSYNEQFF.

Relative to its sample, this clonotype is medium-sized. The chain carries TRBV5-4 and TRBJ2-1; perhaps TRBD2 as D (6 bases). This CDR3 is 15 amino acids long. Trimming pared 0 bases from V and 4 bases from J, leaving 11 bases between. The V gene's germline CDR1 is SGHNT and CDR2 YYREEE (reference sequence). DNA for the CDR3: TGTGCCAGCAGCTTGGATGGGACTTCGTACAATGAGCAGTTCTTC. Translation: CASSLDGTSYNEQFF.

This clonotype was seen many times. The genes are TRBV20-1 and TRBJ2-3, with 9 positions matching TRBD1. This CDR3 region has 14 residues. Germline loops: CDR1 DFQATT, CDR2 SNEGSKA (reference sequence). The ends lost 6 bases at V and 4 bases at J; junction bases unmatched: 8. The chain's CDR3 is CSAGGTGSSDTQYF. The CDR3 nucleotides are TGCAGTGCGGGCGGGACAGGGAGTTCAGATACGCAGTATTTT.

The V gene is TRBV5-4, the J gene TRBJ1-1; 10 nucleotides align to TRBD1. V was pared by 9 bases and J by 3 bases, with 11 bases of the junction left unmatched. CDR3 length: 15 residues. Germline V gene data show CDR1 as SGHNT and CDR2 as YYREEE (reference sequence). The CDR3 bases are TGTGCCACCGTGGACAGGGGGACCTCCCACACTGAAGCTTTCTTT. This translates into CATVDRGTSHTEAFF.

Concerning this clonotype: It may be a read error: a sequence one base away is much more abundant. The gene calls are TRBV3-1 and TRBJ1-2; D not certain. Trimming took 3 bases from V and 7 from J, leaving 12 bases between them. The germline V gene encodes CDR1 LGHDT and CDR2 YNNKEL (reference sequence). CDR3 length: 13 amino acids. In nucleotides, the CDR3 is TGTGCCAGCAGCCATCATGAGGTCGGTGGCTACACCTTC. This sequence encodes CASSHHEVGGYTF.

This clonotype was detected ten times or more. The chain combines TRBV6-5 with TRBJ1-2; 8 bases map to TRBD1. There are 15 residues in the CDR3. CDR1 is MNHEY, CDR2 SVGAGI, per germline. With 2 bases clipped from V and 8 bases from J, the junction kept 10 bases outside the gene matches. The CDR3 loop reads CASSYPATGDGGYTF. DNA for the CDR3: TGTGCCAGCAGTTACCCCGCGACAGGGGATGGGGGCTACACCTTC.

This clonotype came up many times. V is TRBV5-1 and J is TRBJ1-1; no clear D gene. The V gene lost 3 bases and the J gene lost 1 base, with 10 bases spanning the gap. This CDR3 is built from 14 residues. Looked up from germline, CDR1 is SGHRS and CDR2 is YFSETQ. CDR3 region: CASSSSVGNTEAFF. For the CDR3, the DNA is TGCGCCAGCAGCTCGTCCGTGGGGAACACTGAAGCTTTCTTT.

At least ten counts were recorded for this clonotype. The genes are TRBV5-6 and TRBJ1-1; D perhaps matches TRBD1 (6 bases). Germline assignment: CDR1 SGHDT and CDR2 YYEEEE. The CDR3 loop spans 17 amino acids. V lost 4 bases, J lost 0 bases, and 19 bases lay in between. The CDR3 here is CASSLLQGRRLNTEAFF. CDR3 nucleotides: TGTGCCAGCAGCCTCCTACAGGGAAGAAGGCTGAACACTGAAGCTTTCTTT.

The V call is TRBV5-5, the J call TRBJ1-2, with a weak D call TRBD1 (6 bases). The CDR3 totals 13 residues. Trimming took off 0 bases at V and 5 bases at J, with 8 bases between the two ends. Germline values: CDR1 SGHKS, CDR2 YYEKEE (reference sequence). The CDR3 nucleotides are TGTGCCAGCAGCTTGGTGGACAGATATGGCTACACCTTC. This gives the protein CASSLVDRYGYTF.